The clone carrying this T cell receptor (beta chain) has a handful of counts. Its antigen is not known. Generated by immunoSEQ multiplex PCR, the TCRdb table keeps only in-frame clones and is missing some. The sample lists approximately 81,000 clones, more than 70% seen once, with about 0.45% in the top ten. The record originates from a study of OX40 agonist ivuxolimab in advanced cancers. Germline V CDR1 and CDR2: SNHLY, FYNNEI. This CDR3 is 14 amino acids long. V was pared by 8 bases and J by 0 bases, with 13 bases between. Study-level findings and limits: CD8+ T cells showed, on average, more clonal expansion than CD4+ cells.

The sequencing used CD4+ or CD8+ T cells sorted from blood, collected in a trial of the OX40 agonist ivuxolimab. The source of this sequence is an adult with an advanced solid tumor such as melanoma, head and neck, liver or kidney cancer. The chain is built from TRBV2 and TRBJ1-2; a possible D gene is TRBD1 (5 bases). CDR3 bases: TGTGCCAGCGTGTTGGGACCTGCTAACTATGGCTACACCTTC. Protein sequence: CASVLGPANYGYTF. Variable domain in full (rest from reference TRBV2 and TRBJ1-2): EPEVTQTPSHQVTQMGQEVILRCVPISNHLYFYWYRQILGQKVEFLVSFYNNEISEKSEIFDDQFSVERPDGSNFTLKIRSTKLEDSAMYFCASVLGPANYGYTFGSGTRLTVV.